The entry that follows covers one T cell receptor beta chain sequence. Its antigen remains unidentified. Per-nucleotide qualities are absent, and no much larger clonotype sits a single base away. This entry belongs to a study of beta chain features in type 1 diabetes (dated 2018 in TCRdb). In terms of the full investigation: No differences in mean age, gender distribution, total cell number or subset yield were found between patients and healthy donors. Whereas all 30 or so donors provided naive and central memory subsets, regulatory and stem cell-like memory subsets were isolated from just 8 patients and about 8 healthy donors. The study compared the TCRB repertoires of sorted circulating CD4+ T cell subsets in recently diagnosed type 1 diabetes patients with those in matched healthy donors. A total of roughly 99,000,000 sorted cells were examined across all samples, and the number of cells per subset was strongly correlated with RNA yield.

General conclusions and limits of the study: A moderate but significant shortening of TCRB CDR3 length was observed in type 1 diabetes patients in all four CD4+ subsets. PCR may preferentially amplify shorter templates, but because patient and control samples were amplified and corrected together, any resulting skew would affect both groups equally. HLA sub-analyses involved small numbers of individuals, so any influence of HLA type on TCRB rearrangement remained unresolved. Because cDNA was sequenced instead of genomic DNA, highly expressing activated cells could be over-represented, though the groups showed no difference in activation or CD3 levels. Naive, central memory and regulatory TCRB repertoires appeared to be more alike among patients than among healthy donors. Fewer insertions and more nucleotide deletions at VDJ recombination sites were observed in patients with type 1 diabetes, implying thymic rearrangement abnormalities.

The entire amount of isolated RNA was reverse transcribed using the High Capacity cDNA Reverse Transcription Kit, so the sequenced TCRB transcripts were expressed ones. Deep immunoSEQ sequencing was applied to naive, central memory and regulatory T cell samples, giving an average of about 3.7 million total reads per sample. After sorted cells were lysed in RLT buffer, RNA was extracted with DNase-treated RNeasy Micro or Mini kits, with the choice depending on cell number. To prevent cross-contamination, every cell subset was processed on its own, while patient and healthy donor samples were processed together. The immunoSEQ multiplex PCR was used to amplify TCRB sequences from cDNA, generating 87-bp fragments that spanned the CDR3 region. The amplicons were sequenced using the Illumina HiSeq platform. The paper's processing steps were these. PCR bias was corrected computationally using synthetic template baselines, and reads within Hamming distance 2 were collapsed, with unmergeable singletons discarded. Reads were aligned to IMGT to assign V, D and J genes, CDR3 length, and insertions or deletions at six rearrangement sites. Within each subset, clonotype counts were normalized to sorted cell number, after which true diversity and Gini coefficients were computed with the tcR R package. Repertoire sharing was quantified using the overlap coefficient calculated on TCRB nucleotide sequences. Out-of-frame TCRB sequences from naive cells were analyzed to stand in for the pre-selection repertoire. TCRdb retrieved this table from immuneACCESS and kept in-frame rearrangements only. Not all clones are present; in checked studies, unresolved V genes account for under half, and no reason is known for the remainder. Clone size and V and J calls were adopted from that table, with D and trimming inferred from the DNA. The sample table lists hundreds of thousands of clones, roughly 15% of them with a count of one. Clones ranked in the top ten supply around 0.095% of the sample.

CDR1 and CDR2 are read off the germline V gene (reference sequence) as LNHNV and YYDKDF. The CDR3 runs 15 amino acids, cysteine and phenylalanine included. Just CDR3 DNA is preserved here, 45 bases in frame from base 1. V trim: 5 bases; J trim: 2 bases; unmatched bases: 7. From each donor, a single peripheral blood sample of about 110 mL on average was drawn into heparinised tubes. Naive, central memory, regulatory and stem cell-like memory CD4+ T cells were sorted on a BD FACSAria II using a panel including CD45RO, CCR7, CD25, CD127, CD95 and CD27. All sorted populations exceeded 95% purity. PBMCs were separated immediately by Lymphoprep density gradient centrifugation and were stained directly, without being cultured. So that batch effects would be minimized, each experiment stained and sorted samples in pairs, pairing one healthy donor with one patient.

Sequencing used naive CD4+ T cells from blood. Explained via the paper, the cell subset or site label denotes: true naive CD4+ T cells. The chain was built from TRBV15 and TRBJ2-7; TRBD2 agrees with 9 junctional bases. The source is a man aged 18 to 29 in good health. The nucleotide sequence is given as TGTGCCACCAGCGCAACAGCGGGGGGTACCTACGAGCAGTACTTC. Its amino acids are CATSATAGGTYEQYF.